The present TCR beta chain was sequenced within a study of regulatory T cells in long-lasting Graves disease. This clonotype has ten or more counts. CDR3-region Arm-PCR and iRepertoire HTBI primers produced the TCR beta libraries. TCRdb re-analysed the multiplex PCR reads in MiXCR, keeping a single row per CDR3 protein. The sample includes 550,000 to 700,000 distinct CDR3 sequences, more than 15% of them seen just once. Documented time point: newly diagnosed GD, antithyroid drugs for less than 3 months. From PBMCs, RNA was extracted and then used to make the TCR library. Patients of an endocrinology department in Xi'an, China, were included. Germline V gene sequence: CDR1 MNHNS, CDR2 SASEGT. The germline V and J ends were trimmed by 5 bases and 11 bases, with 16 bases remaining between them. CDR3 length: 14 residues. These data also featured in a second study, about T cells in Graves' hyperthyroidism and ophthalmopathy. From that report: Researchers ran a first-round RT-PCR on the TCR CDR3 using the HTBI primer set.

This chain joins TRBV6-1 and TRBJ1-6, with D maybe TRBD1 (6 bases). The clonotype originates from a young man with Graves disease. This specimen consisted of peripheral blood mononuclear cells (PBMCs), obtained at new diagnosis, from a patient treated with antithyroid drugs. The CDR3 loop reads CASSRDRRGTPLHF. The CDR3 DNA reads as TGTGCCAGCAGTCGCGACAGGCGCGGGACACCCCTCCACTTT.